These T cell receptor beta chains were read from a single sample in a study of a mutant IDH1 vaccine in newly diagnosed glioma. The table came from immunoSEQ multiplex PCR; TCRdb's copy has only in-frame clones and leaves some out. The repertoire holds around 60,000 clones, with around 83% as singletons. Their target antigens are unknown. The sequencing used PBMCs, collected from a glioma patient whose treatment included an IDH1 peptide vaccine. The origin of the receptors is a man aged 30-40 years with glioma. Each CDR3 is given with its conserved first and last residue. The D gene is left open where the match is weak. A clone size is listed for some rows: how often the clone was seen (once, few, many), or a class if it is expanded.

>NA|NA|TRBJ1-1|13|TRBV6-5
TGTGCCAGCAGTGAAGCTGGGAGGCCTGAAGCTTTCTTT
CASSEAGRPEAFF
>TRBD2|NA|TRBJ2-1|13|TRBV5-1
TGCGCCAGCAGTGCGGGGGGATACAATGAGCAGTTCTTC
CASSAGGYNEQFF
>TRBD1|NA|TRBJ2-7|19|TRBV10-1
TGCGCCAGACAAACAAAATGGGGACAGGGACGTTGCCGGGCCTACGAGCAGTACTTC
CARQTKWGQGRCRAYEQYF
>TRBD2|once|TRBJ2-5|17|TRBV5-1
TGCGCCAGCAGCCGGGGGGGGGCCAGAGAAATCCAAGAGACCCAGTACTTC
CASSRGGAREIQETQYF
>NA|few|TRBJ1-5|15|TRBV6-4
TGTGCCAGCAGTGCGCAGAAGGGTAGCAATCAGCCCCAGCATTTT
CASSAQKGSNQPQHF
>TRBD1|NA|TRBJ2-7|15|TRBV27
TGTGCCAGCAGTCGCGGGACAGGGGGCTTCTACGAGCAGTACTTC
CASSRGTGGFYEQYF
>TRBD1|NA|TRBJ1-4|15|TRBV27
TGTGCCAGCAGTTTATCCGGGACAGCGGCAGAAAAACTGTTTTTT
CASSLSGTAAEKLFF
>TRBD2|NA|TRBJ2-7|13|TRBV10-3
TGTGCCATCGCCCCACTAGCGGGGTCGGAGCAGTACTTC
CAIAPLAGSEQYF
>NA|NA|TRBJ1-6|18|TRBV27
TGTGCCAGCAGTCCGACTTTAATCCTGAGCTCCTATAATTCACCCCTCCACTTT
CASSPTLILSSYNSPLHF
>NA|NA|TRBJ1-6|14|TRBV4-1
TGCGCCAGCAGCCAAGGGGTGACAAATTCACCCCTCCACTTT
CASSQGVTNSPLHF
>NA|NA|TRBJ1-3|17|TRBV2
TGTGCCAGCAGGGCTACTCTAGTCACGGCTTCTGGAAACACCATATATTTT
CASRATLVTASGNTIYF
>TRBD1|NA|TRBJ2-1|12|TRBV14
TGTGCCAGCAGCCAATATCGACAGGGACAGTTCTTC
CASSQYRQGQFF
>NA|once|TRBJ2-1|15|TRBV18
TGTGCCAGCTCACCAGACGGGCTATCCTACAATGAGCAGTTCTTC
CASSPDGLSYNEQFF
>NA|NA|TRBJ1-1|19|TRBV4-1
TGCGCCAGCAGCCAAGCCGTACAGGGACATACTCGCGGGAACACTGAAGCTTTCTTT
CASSQAVQGHTRGNTEAFF
>NA|NA|TRBJ2-3|15|TRBV11-2
TGTGCCAGCAGCTTAGATACGGGGGCGGGGTATACGCAGTATTTT
CASSLDTGAGYTQYF
>NA|NA|TRBJ2-3|12|TRBV28
TGTGCCAGCAGCGGGATTGGAGCGACGCAGTATTTT
CASSGIGATQYF
>NA|NA|TRBJ2-6|16|TRBV7-9
TGTGCCAGCAGTTCCGGACTTTACTCTGGGGCCAACGTCCTGACTTTC
CASSSGLYSGANVLTF
>TRBD2|few|TRBJ2-7|15|TRBV28
TGTGCCAGCAGCCCTGGGAGGGTCATAGCCTACGAGCAGTACTTC
CASSPGRVIAYEQYF
>TRBD1|NA|TRBJ1-4|17|TRBV2
TGTGCCAGCAGTGTTGGACAGGGGGCATCAACTAATGAAAAACTGTTTTTT
CASSVGQGASTNEKLFF
>TRBD1|NA|TRBJ1-2|13|TRBV27
TGTGCCAGCAGTTCACAGGGGGCTCTTGGCTACACCTTC
CASSSQGALGYTF
>NA|NA|TRBJ2-2|16|TRBV15
TGTGCCACCAGCCCCGGTGACGCCTCTTTCACCGGGGAGCTGTTTTTT
CATSPGDASFTGELFF
>NA|NA|TRBJ2-3|16|TRBV28
TGTGCCAGCAGTCTTATACGGGTCTGGGGCACAGATACGCAGTATTTT
CASSLIRVWGTDTQYF
>NA|NA|TRBJ1-1|12|TRBV10-1
TGCGCCAGCAGTGGACCTAACACTGAAGCTTTCTTT
CASSGPNTEAFF
>TRBD1|NA|TRBJ1-2|15|TRBV6-1
TGTGCCAGCAGTGAACTTGGACAGGGTAACTATGGCTACACCTTC
CASSELGQGNYGYTF
>TRBD1|NA|TRBJ1-3|16|TRBV27
TGTGCCAGCAGTCCAAACAGGGGTCATCTTGGAAACACCATATATTTT
CASSPNRGHLGNTIYF
>TRBD1|NA|TRBJ2-2|16|TRBV28
TGTGCCAGCAGGCCCCAGGGGGCGGGGTTCACCGGGGAGCTGTTTTTT
CASRPQGAGFTGELFF
>TRBD2|NA|TRBJ2-5|18|TRBV25-1
TGTGCCAGCAGTCCCGGACTAGCGGGGTTACCGTACCAAGAGACCCAGTACTTC
CASSPGLAGLPYQETQYF
>NA|NA|TRBJ1-1|17|TRBV28
TGTGCCAGCAGTTTAAGTGTCCGGCGGATTGCGTCAACTGAAGCTTTCTTT
CASSLSVRRIASTEAFF
>TRBD1|NA|TRBJ1-2|15|TRBV6-5
TGTGCCAGCAGTTATCTCCCGCCAGGGGGCAATGGCTACACCTTC
CASSYLPPGGNGYTF
>NA|NA|TRBJ2-7|13|TRBV6-5
TGTGCCAGCAGTTACTGGGGGCCTTACGAGCAGTACTTC
CASSYWGPYEQYF
>NA|NA|TRBJ1-6|15|TRBV13
TGTGCCAGCAGCTTAGGTAGTTTCTATAATTCACCCCTCCACTTT
CASSLGSFYNSPLHF
>TRBD1|NA|TRBJ1-6|14|TRBV19
TGTGCCAGTACCACAGGGGGCTATAATTCACCCCTCCACTTT
CASTTGGYNSPLHF
>TRBD1|NA|TRBJ1-1|14|TRBV30
TGTGCCTGGAGTGTAACAGGGGGCTACTCTGAAGCTTTCTTT
CAWSVTGGYSEAFF
>TRBD2|NA|TRBJ2-5|14|TRBV2
TGTGCCAGCATAAGGACTAGCGGAGCAGAGACCCAGTACTTC
CASIRTSGAETQYF
>NA|NA|TRBJ2-1|13|TRBV7-7
TGTGCCAGCAGCTCCGGGGCCTACAATGAGCAGTTCTTC
CASSSGAYNEQFF
>NA|NA|TRBJ2-3|15|TRBV2
TGTGCCAGCAGAAGGACTGATCCGGAGAAAGGTACGCAGTATTTT
CASRRTDPEKGTQYF
>NA|NA|TRBJ2-1|16|TRBV11-2
TGTGCCAGCAGCTCACATGACAGTGCCCTGGGCAATGAGCAGTTCTTC
CASSSHDSALGNEQFF
>TRBD2|NA|TRBJ2-3|15|TRBV11-3
TGTGCCAGCAGCCCGGGCGGGGGTGGCACAGATACGCAGTATTTT
CASSPGGGGTDTQYF
>NA|NA|TRBJ1-4|15|TRBV7-6
TGTGCCAGCAGCACCAGGGGACTAAGGGGTGAAAAACTGTTTTTT
CASSTRGLRGEKLFF
>TRBD2|NA|TRBJ2-3|20|TRBV12-5
TGTGCTAGTGGAACCAACCCGGGACTAGCGGGGGGCACTCTCACAGATACGCAGTATTTT
CASGTNPGLAGGTLTDTQYF
>NA|NA|TRBJ2-7|13|TRBV18
TGTGCCAGCTCCTTTGGCGGGACCTACGAGCAGTACTTC
CASSFGGTYEQYF
>NA|once|TRBJ2-5|16|TRBV28
NA
CASSQYVGGPYETQYF
>TRBD1|NA|TRBJ1-4|13|TRBV13
TGTGCCAGCAGCTTGGACAGGGATGAAAAACTGTTTTTT
CASSLDRDEKLFF
>NA|NA|TRBJ2-3|13|TRBV5-1
TGCGCCAGCAGCTTTGATGGCACAGATACGCAGTATTTT
CASSFDGTDTQYF
>TRBD1|NA|TRBJ2-7|15|TRBV10-3
TGTGCCATCAGTGGCACCGGGACAGGGGTTGACGAGCAGTACTTC
CAISGTGTGVDEQYF
>NA|NA|TRBJ2-5|14|TRBV6-5
TGTGCCAGCAGGCGGGGGCTCCTCCAAGAGACCCAGTACTTC
CASRRGLLQETQYF
>NA|NA|TRBJ2-1|15|TRBV25-1
TGTGCCAGCAGTGAAAGGCAGGGTTTTAACAATGAGCAGTTCTTC
CASSERQGFNNEQFF